One sample yielded the 6 T cell receptor beta chains listed below, sequenced in a study of CXCR3-negative and CXCR3-positive naive CD8 T cells. Findings and caveats of the study: Compared with CXCR3-negative naive cells, CXCR3-positive naive cells showed more hydrophobic TRB CDR3s.

Antigens of these TCRs are unknown. In preparing the TRB cDNA libraries, 5' RACE with UMI labels was used. TCRdb re-called the 5' RACE reads; every CDR3 protein appears as one record, without DNA. The sample table sets out 85,000 to 120,000 distinct CDR3 sequences. Sample: naive CXCR3+ CD8+ T cells from blood. Sample subset: CD45RO-CCR7+CD27+CD95- naive CD8+ T cells expressing CXCR3 (TNR3+). These receptors were taken from a human donor in good health. Some clones in this sample may be carry-over from other donors' samples.

CDR3: CASTRGDRPSGQYF. The gene calls are TRBV28 and TRBJ2-7; TCRdb picks TRBD1, but there is no DNA to check that call. CDR1 and CDR2 (germline): MDHEN, SYDVKM. The length of the CDR3 is 14 residues.

The chain carries TRBV6-2 or TRBV6-3 and TRBJ2-1; TCRdb proposes TRBD1, but this gene call is untestable without DNA. CDR3 size: 21 residues. Germline CDR1 is MNHEY and CDR2 is SVGEGT. This CDR3 is CASSYPNRESVAGETYNEQFF.

The V gene is TRBV30, the J gene TRBJ1-1; TCRdb gives TRBD1 as the D gene, but with no DNA this cannot be confirmed. CDR1 is GTSNPN, CDR2 SVGIG, per germline (reference sequence). The CDR3 covers 13 residues. The CDR3 region is CAWSVGGDTEAFF.

Here the CDR3 reads CASSQGHGYTF. The chain carries TRBV6-5 and TRBJ1-2; without DNA, the TCRdb call of TRBD1 cannot be checked. This CDR3 region has 11 residues. CDR1 is MNHEY and CDR2 is SVGAGI in the germline V gene.

This chain joins TRBV10-3 and TRBJ2-5; TCRdb gives TRBD2 as the D gene, but with no DNA this cannot be confirmed. Germline CDR1 reads ENHRY; CDR2 reads SYGVKD. The CDR3 runs to 14 residues. The CDR3 protein is CAISEPWLAETQYF.

The rearrangement links TRBV13 to TRBJ1-1. Germline V gene data show CDR1 as PRHDT and CDR2 as FYEKMQ (reference sequence). The length of the CDR3 is 12 residues. The CDR3 is CASSLIGAEAFF.